This entry features one TCR beta chain sequence. The specificity of this receptor is unknown. Base qualities are missing; no much larger clone stands one base away. Germline trimming: 5 bases from V, 7 bases from J; junction bases outside gene matches: 12. From cysteine to phenylalanine, the CDR3 is 15 amino acids long. Only the CDR3 part of the read is kept: 45 bases, read in frame from the first base. The germline V gene supplies CDR1 SGHVS and CDR2 FNYEAQ. The treatment or condition tag for this specimen amounts to: in vitro stimulation with specific CMV peptide epitopes to enrich CMV-specific T cells. The entry originates in a study of T cell repertoires in cytomegalovirus infection (dated by TCRdb to about 2019). Turning to the overall study: Alongside well-studied HLA-B-restricted epitopes, the peptide stimulations were aimed at recently identified HLA-C-restricted CMV epitopes, whose presentation resists viral immunomodulation. Donor HLA type was relevant to the analysis, because carriage of CMV infection together with the matching HLA type was indicated by public TCR beta signatures.

Here is what the overall study found, with its caveats: The ex vivo response was dominated by HLA-C-restricted CMV-specific TCR beta clonotypes, which also provided the single most frequent clonotype in two of eight donors. In both this cohort and an independent cohort of several hundred donors, the cumulative frequency of public TCR beta family members distinguished carriers of CMV infection plus the relevant HLA type.

TCRdb records Illumina HiSeq 1500 as the sequencer. The public reads were quality trimmed at Q25 with fastp and then assembled into clones with MiXCR by TCRdb, keeping productive beta chains. Each record represents a unique CDR3 protein, reported with the most common genes and DNA among its rows. Here the sample has fewer than 900,000 distinct CDR3 sequences; about 27% occur a single time. Of the sample, less than 15% falls within the top ten clones. This clonotype originated in a human donor in good health (CMV status not recorded). Some clones in this sample may be carry-over from other donors' samples. The chain is assembled from TRBV7-6 and TRBJ2-7, and TRBD1 aligns with 9 junction nucleotides. Sample: cultured CD8+ T cells from PBMCs, taken from culture after CMV antigen stimulation. The CDR3 protein sequence reads: CASSPRTGAEEEQYF. The base sequence is TGTGCCAGCAGCCCCAGGACAGGGGCAGAAGAGGAGCAGTACTTC.